Below, 8 T cell receptor beta chains from the same sample are listed, as sequenced in a study of cytomegalovirus exposure and HLA in healthy donors. The PCR used 60 Vbeta and 13 Jbeta primers. The table came from immunoSEQ multiplex PCR; TCRdb's copy has only in-frame clones and leaves some out. The sample records 150,000 or so clones, around 9.7% being singletons. Sample: PBMCs. The receptors were gathered from a man between 45 and 60 years old in good health and CMV-seronegative.

This clone was counted between two and nine times. V and J are TRBV14 and TRBJ2-2; the D is unclear. This CDR3 spans 15 amino acids. V lost 0 bases to trimming and J lost 7 bases, with 12 bases between them. Germline V CDR1 and CDR2: SGHDN, FVKESK. CDR3: CASSQERSVVGELFF. For the CDR3, the DNA is TGTGCCAGCAGCCAAGAGAGATCGGTTGTCGGGGAGCTGTTTTTT.

The CDR3 nucleotides read TGTGCCAGCAGCTCGGGGGGACGGGCGCAAAACAATTCACCCCTCCACTTT. This gives the protein CASSSGGRAQNNSPLHF. This sequence joins TRBV5-6 and TRBJ1-6; tentatively, D is TRBD1 (5 bases). V lost 3 bases and J 7 bases, leaving 20 bases between the germline ends. The CDR3 has 17 amino acids. The germline V gene has CDR1 SGHDT and CDR2 YYEEEE. The full variable domain, in which reference TRBV5-6 and TRBJ1-6 provide the parts outside the CDR3, is DAGVTQSPTHLIKTRGQQVTLRCSPKSGHDTVSWYQQALGQGPQFIFQYYEEEERQRGNFPDRFSGHQFPNYSSELNVNALLLGDSALYLCASSSGGRAQNNSPLHFGNGTRLTVT.

Points on this clone: The sample contains more than one DNA sequence encoding this CDR3. This chain joins TRBV30 and TRBJ1-3, with D uncertain. V lost 4 bases and J lost 2, with 15 bases in between. The germline V gene encodes CDR1 GTSNPN and CDR2 SVGIG (reference sequence). The CDR3 is made up of 15 amino acids. The CDR3 DNA follows: TGTGCCTGGAACTTTCCGGGTTCAGCTGGAAACACCATATATTTT. It translates to CAWNFPGSAGNTIYF.

The sample holds a few counts of this clone. The chain has TRBV11-2 and TRBJ2-5; TRBD2 agrees at 12 bases. The CDR3 totals 15 residues. Germline trimming cut 5 bases from V and 6 bases from J; bases unmatched to any gene: 7. Germline CDR1 SGHAT, CDR2 FQNNGV. The CDR3 sequence is CASSEQTSGGKTQYF. The CDR3, as DNA: TGTGCCAGCAGCGAGCAGACTAGCGGGGGAAAGACCCAGTACTTC.

CDR3: CASSLGTGGDTQYF. The CDR3, as DNA: TGTGCCAGCAGCTTAGGCACGGGGGGTGATACGCAGTATTTT. The V and J genes are TRBV7-3 and TRBJ2-3, with 7 bases lining up with TRBD2. This CDR3 is built from 14 residues. V dropped 2 bases and J dropped 6; count of bases not matched to a gene: 5. Germline values: CDR1 SGHTA, CDR2 FQGTGA.

The chain recombines TRBV25-1 with TRBJ1-1; D remains ambiguous. Between the trimmed V and J ends, which lost 2 bases and 6 bases, there was a span of 13 bases. The CDR3 has 14 residues. Germline loops: CDR1 MGHDK, CDR2 SYGVNS. The CDR3 coding sequence is TGTGCCAGCAGTGAAAAGCGGCGGTCCGCTGAAGCTTTCTTT. Its translation: CASSEKRRSAEAFF.

This chain connects TRBV5-4 to TRBJ1-1; D not resolved. Deletions cut 4 bases from V and 1 base from J, with 11 bases between. The germline V gene encodes CDR1 SGHNT and CDR2 YYREEE (reference sequence). The CDR3 has 14 amino acids. CDR3 sequence: CASSPGIPNTEAFF. The CDR3 nucleotides read TGTGCCAGCAGCCCGGGTATCCCGAACACTGAAGCTTTCTTT.

This sequence joins TRBV30 and TRBJ2-2, with D possibly TRBD1 on 6 matching bases. This CDR3 comprises 13 residues. The V gene's germline CDR1 is GTSNPN and CDR2 SVGIG (reference sequence). V lost 3 bases and J 10 bases, leaving 15 bases between the germline ends. This CDR3 reads CAWSIQGMSELFF. The CDR3, as DNA: TGTGCCTGGAGCATACAGGGTATGTCGGAGCTGTTTTTT.